The 26 T cell receptor beta chains presented below share a single source sample, sequenced in a study of blood T cell repertoires in COVID-19. The method was immunoSEQ multiplex PCR; TCRdb's version includes in-frame clones alone and lacks a portion of them. The table records 55,000 to 85,000 clones, more than 60% of them present only once. The sequenced sample was peripheral blood. The receptor set was obtained from a man aged 55 to 70 with acute or convalescent COVID-19.

This clone has a single count. The chain employs TRBV24-1 and TRBJ2-7; weak D call: TRBD1 (5 bases). The CDR3 totals 16 residues. The V and J ends lost 3 bases and 5 bases respectively, with 19 bases between them. Germline V gene data show CDR1 as KGHDR and CDR2 as SFDVKD. The CDR3 region has the DNA TGTGCCACCAGTGATCCCAACAGGCCATCCCGGCACGAGCAGTACTTC. It specifies CATSDPNRPSRHEQYF.

The CDR3 is CATSRDTGASNTGELFF. The DNA for the CDR3 is TGTGCCACCAGCAGAGACACAGGGGCCTCGAACACCGGGGAGCTGTTTTTT. The rearrangement links TRBV15 to TRBJ2-2, with 7 bases lining up with TRBD1. Germline V lookup: CDR1 LNHNV, CDR2 YYDKDF (reference sequence). The CDR3 length is 17 residues. J was trimmed by 0 bases and V by 0 bases; bases with no gene match: 4. The whole variable domain, filled in from reference TRBV15 and TRBJ2-2, reads DAMVIQNPRYQVTQFGKPVTLSCSQTLNHNVMYWYQQKSSQAPKLLFHYYDKDFNNEADTPDNFQSRRPNTSFCFLDIRSPGLGDTAMYLCATSRDTGASNTGELFFGEGSRLTVL.

This sequence joins TRBV6-5 and TRBJ1-1; D gene uncertain. V was trimmed by 6 bases and J by 7 bases, leaving 24 bases between them. This CDR3 spans 16 amino acids. The germline CDR1 and CDR2 sequences are MNHEY and SVGAGI. CDR3 nucleotides: TGTGCCAGCAGGTACAGTGTCGCCGATCCAACTTTTGAAGCTTTCTTT. The encoded protein is CASRYSVADPTFEAFF.

This clone was seen just once. J is TRBJ2-1 and V is TRBV25-1; 10 bases fit TRBD2. V was pared by 3 bases and J by 5 bases, with 10 bases of the junction left unmatched. CDR1 MGHDK and CDR2 SYGVNS come from the germline V gene. The CDR3 runs 17 residues. The CDR3, as DNA: TGTGCCAGCAGTGACTCAAAAGCGGGGGGGAGTAACAATGAGCAGTTCTTC. Translation: CASSDSKAGGSNNEQFF.

The chain recombines TRBV25-1 with TRBJ2-7; a weak D match, TRBD1 (6 bases). The germline CDR1 and CDR2 sequences are MGHDK and SYGVNS. V lost 4 bases and J 5 bases, leaving 12 bases between the germline ends. This CDR3 region has 13 residues. CDR3 amino acids: CASSVQGTHEQYF. The CDR3 DNA is TGTGCCAGCAGTGTACAGGGAACCCACGAGCAGTACTTC.

The chain has TRBV3-1 (or the pseudogene TRBV3-2) and TRBJ1-4; 11 positions match TRBD1. This CDR3 contains 15 residues. The junction had 3 bases not matched to a gene; V was cut back by 2 bases and J by 7 bases. Germline-derived CDR1 and CDR2 are LGHDT and YNNKEL (reference sequence). CDR3: CASSQTGTGGEKLFF. DNA of the CDR3: TGTGCCAGCAGCCAAACCGGGACAGGGGGTGAAAAACTGTTTTTT.

CDR3 region: CASSFTGVEQPQHF. Written as DNA, the CDR3 is TGTGCCAGCAGTTTCACAGGGGTCGAGCAGCCCCAGCATTTT. V is TRBV28 and J is TRBJ1-5, with 7 bases that match TRBD1. The V and J ends lost 3 bases and 7 bases, in that order; junction bases with no gene match: 6. The CDR3 totals 14 residues. Germline V gives CDR1 MDHEN, CDR2 SYDVKM.

This chain connects TRBV24-1 to TRBJ2-3; D gene ambiguous. The CDR3 has 13 residues. The V end lost 5 bases, the J end lost 2 bases, and 7 bases lay between the germline ends. Germline loops: CDR1 KGHDR, CDR2 SFDVKD. The CDR3, as DNA: TGTGCCACCAGTGCAGTCGCCACAGATACGCAGTATTTT. Amino acid sequence: CATSAVATDTQYF.

This clone was found once. This CDR3 is also generated by other DNA sequences in the sample. The V gene is TRBV11-2, the J gene TRBJ2-2, with D possibly TRBD1 on 6 matching bases. V was trimmed by 9 bases and J by 5 bases, leaving 19 bases between them. There are 15 residues in the CDR3. Germline V lookup: CDR1 SGHAT, CDR2 FQNNGV. The CDR3 sequence: CASSLRDTSTGELFF. Here the CDR3 DNA reads TGTGCCAGTAGCCTTCGGGACACATCAACCGGGGAGCTGTTTTTT.

The CDR3 spells CASSKTSGGHNEQFF. The CDR3 nucleotides read TGTGCCAGCAGCAAGACTAGCGGGGGGCACAATGAGCAGTTCTTC. The chain couples TRBV7-6 to TRBJ2-1; the match to TRBD2 covers 13 bases. The germline gives CDR1 SGHVS, CDR2 FNYEAQ. Trimming at V came to 5 bases and at J to 5 bases, leaving 3 bases not matched to a gene. This CDR3 contains 15 residues.

The chain joins TRBV6-5 to TRBJ2-2; D possibly corresponds to TRBD2 (6 bases). Germline assignment: CDR1 MNHEY and CDR2 SVGAGI. This CDR3 contains 15 residues. Deletions cut 2 bases from V and 7 bases from J, with 14 bases between. CDR3 protein: CASSYQGEVGGELFF. CDR3 coding DNA: TGTGCCAGCAGTTACCAAGGGGAGGTCGGCGGGGAGCTGTTTTTT.

The genes are TRBV11-3 and TRBJ2-2; the match to TRBD1 covers 8 bases. CDR1 and CDR2 (germline): SGHNT, YENEEA. The CDR3 loop spans 17 amino acids. V lost 4 bases to trimming and J lost 6 bases; unmatched junction nucleotides: 13. The CDR3 DNA sequence: TGTGCCAGCAGCTACGACTTCGGACAGGGTTTCTCCGGGGAGCTGTTTTTT. Its protein product is CASSYDFGQGFSGELFF.

The chain employs TRBV19 and TRBJ1-2, with a possible D match to TRBD1 (6 bases). CDR1 is LNHDA and CDR2 is SQIVND in the germline V gene (reference sequence). The CDR3 extends over 13 amino acids. Trimming removed 4 bases at V and 4 bases at J, with 10 bases between. The CDR3 bases are TGTGCCAGTAGTAGGGGGCACGTCTATGGCTACACCTTC. It is translated as CASSRGHVYGYTF. The full variable domain, its missing parts supplied by reference TRBV19 and TRBJ1-2, is DGGITQSPKYLFRKEGQNVTLSCEQNLNHDAMYWYRQDPGQGLRLIYYSQIVNDFQKGDIAEGYSVSREKKESFPLTVTSAQKNPTAFYLCASSRGHVYGYTFGSGTRLTVV.

This chain joins TRBV12-5 and TRBJ2-2, with 8 bases identical to TRBD2. CDR1 is LGHNT, CDR2 FRNRAP, per germline. V lost 3 bases, J lost 4 bases, and 7 bases stayed unmatched. The CDR3 has 16 residues. The CDR3 here is CASGLGSGVGTGELFF. CDR3 nucleotide sequence: TGTGCTAGTGGTTTAGGTAGCGGGGTTGGCACCGGGGAGCTGTTTTTT.

This chain joins TRBV5-1 and TRBJ2-3; 10 bases are shared with TRBD1. The V gene's germline CDR1 is SGHRS and CDR2 YFSETQ. The CDR3 covers 17 residues. With V trimmed by 4 bases and J by 0 bases, 8 bases remained unmatched. The CDR3 region has the DNA TGCGCCAGCAGCGACCGGGACAGGGGAACTAGCACAGATACGCAGTATTTT. Protein: CASSDRDRGTSTDTQYF.

V usage is TRBV21-1 and J usage is TRBJ2-1; the table assigns TRBD1, which was not confirmed against the DNA. TRBV21-1 is a documented pseudogene. CDR3 length: 21 residues. CDR3 bases: TGTGCCAGCAGCAAAGCCGACCTAACCTTACACAGGGGCCGAACCTACAATGAGCAGTTCTTC. As protein: CASSKADLTLHRGRTYNEQFF.

The chain couples TRBV27 to TRBJ2-5, with TRBD2 matching over 10 bases. The V and J ends lost 5 bases and 0 bases, in that order; junction bases with no gene match: 3. The CDR3 has 15 amino acids. Germline lookup yields CDR1 MNHEY and CDR2 SMNVEV (reference sequence). In nucleotides, the CDR3 is TGTGCCAGCAGTGGGACTAGCGTGTACCAAGAGACCCAGTACTTC. This gives the protein CASSGTSVYQETQYF.

The chain has TRBV5-1 and TRBJ1-5; possible D gene TRBD1, 5 bases. Trimming removed 2 bases at V and 8 bases at J, with 14 bases between. Germline V gene data show CDR1 as SGHRS and CDR2 as YFSETQ. The CDR3 runs 14 residues. The CDR3, as DNA: TGCGCCAGCAGCTTTGGGCAGGAAGGGGAGCCCCAGCATTTT. Protein sequence: CASSFGQEGEPQHF. The variable domain in full, completed from reference TRBV5-1 and TRBJ1-5, reads KAGVTQTPRYLIKTRGQQVTLSCSPISGHRSVSWYQQTPGQGLQFLFEYFSETQRNKGNFPGRFSGRQFSNSRSEMNVSTLELGDSALYLCASSFGQEGEPQHFGDGTRLSIL.

The CDR3 nucleotides read TGTGCCACCAGTGATCTAAACAGGGACTATGGCTACACCTTC. It translates to CATSDLNRDYGYTF. V is TRBV24-1 and J is TRBJ1-2; tentative D call: TRBD1 (6 bases). Deletions cut 3 bases from V and 3 bases from J, with 10 bases between. The CDR3 is 14 residues long. CDR1 is KGHDR, CDR2 SFDVKD, per germline.

V is TRBV9 and J is TRBJ1-3, with TRBD1 as a possible D gene (6 bases). Trimming left V 0 bases short and J 0 bases short, with 13 bases between. Germline CDR1 reads SGDLS; CDR2 reads YYNGEE. CDR3 size: 17 residues. The CDR3 sequence is CASSVVADRSSGNTIYF. In DNA form, the CDR3 reads TGTGCCAGCAGCGTAGTGGCAGACAGGAGCTCTGGAAACACCATATATTTT.

J is TRBJ2-3 and V is TRBV5-4; D gene unclear. Trimming took off 0 bases at V and 0 bases at J, with 8 bases between the two ends. CDR1 and CDR2 from the germline V gene are SGHNT and YYREEE (reference sequence). CDR3 length: 15 residues. CDR3 sequence: CASSLDASSTDTQYF. The CDR3 region has the DNA TGTGCCAGCAGCTTGGACGCCAGTAGCACAGATACGCAGTATTTT.

V gene TRBV3-1 (or the pseudogene TRBV3-2) combines with J gene TRBJ2-4, with 8 bases that match TRBD1. V lost 2 bases, J lost 0 bases, and 6 bases stayed unmatched. Germline CDR1 reads LGHDT; CDR2 reads YNNKEL (reference sequence). The CDR3 has 17 residues. The CDR3 spells CASSQPGTGLAKNIQYF. As DNA, the CDR3 is TGTGCCAGCAGCCAACCTGGGACAGGACTAGCCAAAAACATTCAGTACTTC.

The chain is built from TRBV24-1 and TRBJ2-2, with 7 bases fitting TRBD1. Trimming took 2 bases from V and 1 from J; bases not matched to a gene: 3. This CDR3 is 16 amino acids long. Germline CDR1 KGHDR, CDR2 SFDVKD. Written as DNA, the CDR3 is TGTGCCACCAGTGATTCCTGGACAGGGAACACCGGGGAGCTGTTTTTT. Encoded protein: CATSDSWTGNTGELFF.

The genes are TRBV5-1 and TRBJ2-1; possible D gene TRBD2, 5 bases. CDR1 and CDR2 from the germline V gene are SGHRS and YFSETQ. The CDR3 consists of 14 residues. V was cut by 4 bases and J by 7 bases, with 15 bases left in between. The chain's CDR3 is CASSRGLAANEQFF. In DNA, the CDR3 is TGCGCCAGCAGCCGAGGACTCGCCGCGAATGAGCAGTTCTTC.

The chain employs TRBV19 and TRBJ2-1; tentatively, D is TRBD1 (6 bases). V was trimmed by 1 base and J by 9 bases, leaving 19 bases between them. Germline V lookup: CDR1 LNHDA, CDR2 SQIVND (reference sequence). The CDR3 consists of 16 residues. The CDR3 region is CASSIVLGAGEGEQFF. The CDR3 coding sequence is TGTGCCAGTAGTATAGTGTTGGGGGCAGGCGAAGGTGAGCAGTTCTTC.

CDR3 amino acids: CASSLTWTDNYEQYF. The CDR3 DNA reads TGTGCCAGCAGCCTAACCTGGACAGACAACTACGAGCAGTACTTC. The chain employs TRBV3-1 (or the pseudogene TRBV3-2) and TRBJ2-7; a weak D match, TRBD1 (6 bases). The CDR3 has 15 residues. Per germline, CDR1 LGHDT and CDR2 YNNKEL (reference sequence). The germline V and J ends were trimmed by 4 bases and 3 bases, with 16 bases remaining between them.